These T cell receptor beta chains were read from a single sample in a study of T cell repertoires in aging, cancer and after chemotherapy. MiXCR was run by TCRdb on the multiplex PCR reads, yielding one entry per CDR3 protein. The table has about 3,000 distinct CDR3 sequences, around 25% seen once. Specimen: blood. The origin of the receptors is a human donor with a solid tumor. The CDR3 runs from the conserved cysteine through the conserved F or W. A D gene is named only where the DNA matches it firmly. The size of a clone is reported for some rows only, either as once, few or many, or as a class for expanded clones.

CDR3: CASKGTGYYEQYF
DNA: TGTGCCAGCAAGGGGACAGGGTACTACGAGCAGTACTTC
length: 13
J: TRBJ2-7
V: TRBV27
size: medium-sized
D: TRBD1

CDR3: CSVELASGSSDTGELFF
DNA: TGCAGCGTTGAATTGGCTAGCGGGAGTAGCGACACCGGGGAGCTGTTTTTT
length: 17
J: TRBJ2-2
V: TRBV29-1
size: large
D: TRBD2

CDR3: CASSFRGSNTEAFF
DNA: TGTGCCAGCAGCTTTAGAGGGTCGAACACTGAAGCTTTCTTT
length: 14
J: TRBJ1-1
V: TRBV5-4
size: medium-sized
D: .

CDR3: CASSEKNTGELFF
DNA: TGTGCCAGCAGCGAAAAGAACACCGGGGAGCTGTTTTTT
length: 13
J: TRBJ2-2
V: TRBV6-1
size: medium-sized
D: .

CDR3: CAISGGPPDTQYF
DNA: TGTGCCATCAGTGGGGGTCCGCCAGATACGCAGTATTTT
length: 13
J: TRBJ2-3
V: TRBV10-3
size: .
D: .

CDR3: CSALDVRPFTDTQYF
DNA: TGCAGCGCCCTGGACGTGAGACCCTTCACAGATACGCAGTATTTT
length: 15
J: TRBJ2-3
V: TRBV29-1
size: medium-sized
D: .

CDR3: CASSAAAQGWEQYF
DNA: TGCGCCAGCAGCGCCGCTGCCCAGGGGTGGGAGCAGTACTTC
length: 14
J: TRBJ2-7
V: TRBV5-1
size: .
D: .

CDR3: CSAREGGGRMNTEAFF
DNA: TGCAGTGCTAGAGAGGGGGGGGGCAGAATGAACACTGAAGCTTTCTTT
length: 16
J: TRBJ1-1
V: TRBV20-1
size: .
D: .

CDR3: CASSSVILEGEEQYF
DNA: TGTGCCAGCTCGTCCGTGATATTGGAGGGCGAAGAGCAGTACTTC
length: 15
J: TRBJ2-7
V: TRBV18
size: medium-sized
D: .

CDR3: CASSYLGGDRGSFNYGYTF
DNA: TGTGCCAGCAGTTACCTTGGAGGGGACAGGGGGTCCTTTAACTATGGCTACACCTTC
length: 19
J: TRBJ1-2
V: TRBV28
size: .
D: TRBD1

CDR3: CASSLGGDNQPQHF
DNA: TGTGCCAGCAGTTTGGGAGGCGACAATCAGCCCCAGCATTTT
length: 14
J: TRBJ1-5
V: TRBV27
size: medium-sized
D: .

CDR3: CASTGDSTSAEQFF
DNA: TGTGCCAGCACAGGTGACAGCACTAGCGCGGAGCAGTTCTTC
length: 14
J: TRBJ2-1
V: TRBV6-1
size: medium-sized
D: TRBD2

CDR3: CSGGLAGGIYNEQFF
DNA: TGCAGCGGCGGACTAGCGGGAGGGATTTACAATGAGCAGTTCTTC
length: 15
J: TRBJ2-1
V: TRBV29-1
size: .
D: TRBD2

CDR3: CASSQDSRLAGAYEQFF
DNA: TGTGCCAGCAGCCAAGATAGTCGGCTAGCGGGAGCCTATGAGCAGTTCTTC
length: 17
J: TRBJ2-1
V: TRBV14
size: medium-sized
D: TRBD2

CDR3: CASSESGANGEQYF
DNA: TGCGCCAGCAGTGAGTCGGGGGCGAATGGGGAGCAGTACTTC
length: 14
J: TRBJ2-7
V: TRBV10-2
size: few
D: .

CDR3: CSAGQVNTEAFF
DNA: TGCAGCGCCGGACAGGTTAACACTGAAGCTTTCTTT
length: 12
J: TRBJ1-1
V: TRBV29-1
size: medium-sized
D: TRBD1

CDR3: CASSMASYEQYF
DNA: TGTGCCAGTAGTATGGCCTCCTACGAGCAGTACTTC
length: 12
J: TRBJ2-7
V: TRBV19
size: few
D: .

CDR3: CASSMAGPRETQYF
DNA: TGTGCCAGTAGTATGGCGGGGCCGCGGGAGACCCAGTACTTC
length: 14
J: TRBJ2-5
V: TRBV19
size: .
D: .

CDR3: CASSFVANTEAFF
DNA: TGCGCCAGCAGCTTCGTCGCGAACACTGAAGCTTTCTTT
length: 13
J: TRBJ1-1
V: TRBV5-1
size: few
D: .

CDR3: CSARLGWEGPEQFF
DNA: TGCAGTGCTAGGCTAGGATGGGAGGGCCCTGAGCAGTTCTTC
length: 14
J: TRBJ2-1
V: TRBV20-1
size: .
D: TRBD2

CDR3: CASSLTSGHSYEQYF
DNA: TGTGCCAGCAGTTTGACTAGCGGGCACTCCTACGAGCAGTACTTC
length: 15
J: TRBJ2-7
V: TRBV19
size: .
D: TRBD2

CDR3: CASSYGQFPGSYEQYF
DNA: TGTGCCAGCAGTTACGGACAGTTCCCGGGGTCCTACGAGCAGTACTTC
length: 16
J: TRBJ2-7
V: TRBV6-5
size: .
D: .

CDR3: CASSPFARKDNEQFF
DNA: TGCGCCAGCAGCCCGTTCGCGCGGAAGGACAATGAGCAGTTCTTC
length: 15
J: TRBJ2-1
V: TRBV10-1
size: .
D: .

CDR3: CSARDWGERAKNIQYF
DNA: TGCAGTGCTAGAGATTGGGGGGAGCGGGCCAAAAACATTCAGTACTTC
length: 16
J: TRBJ2-4
V: TRBV20-1
size: once
D: .

CDR3: CASSKGISGREQFF
DNA: TGTGCCAGTAGTAAAGGGATTAGCGGGCGTGAGCAGTTCTTC
length: 14
J: TRBJ2-1
V: TRBV19
size: medium-sized
D: TRBD2